The 30 T cell receptor beta chains below come from one sample, sequenced in a study of beta chain features in type 1 diabetes. As every portion of the isolated RNA was reverse transcribed, the sequencing read expressed TCRB transcripts. Generated by immunoSEQ multiplex PCR, the TCRdb table keeps only in-frame clones and is missing some. The table has a few hundred thousand clones, 10% to 15% seen once. Sequencing was carried out using naive CD4+ T cells from blood. Receptors were obtained from a man in his late teens or twenties in good health.

The rearrangement joins TRBV6-5 to TRBJ2-1; 9 positions match TRBD2. The germline V gene encodes CDR1 MNHEY and CDR2 SVGAGI. This CDR3 spans 15 amino acids. The V gene end was trimmed by 4 bases and the J gene end by 10 bases; junction bases not matched to a gene: 11. Here the CDR3 DNA reads TGTGCCAGCAGTTCAGCGGGGGGCTACGTGCAAGAGCAGTTCTTC. Translation gives CASSSAGGYVQEQFF.

This clone was found a few times. V usage is TRBV4-2 and J usage is TRBJ1-1, with a possible D match to TRBD1 (5 bases). The V end was cut by 4 bases, the J end by 0 bases, with 12 bases between. Germline-derived CDR1 and CDR2 are LGHNA and YNFKEQ. CDR3 length: 15 amino acids. The CDR3 sequence is CASSPRGSMNTEAFF. CDR3 in DNA: TGTGCCAGCAGCCCGCGGGGCAGCATGAACACTGAAGCTTTCTTT.

This clone turned up a few times. The chain couples TRBV7-9 to TRBJ2-2; D unclear. V was clipped by 1 base and J by 5 bases, with 8 bases between them. Germline V gene data show CDR1 as SEHNR and CDR2 as FQNEAQ (reference sequence). The CDR3 is made up of 14 amino acids. The CDR3 DNA reads as TGTGCCAGCAGCTTAGAACTGTCTACCGGGGAGCTGTTTTTT. This translates into CASSLELSTGELFF.

This clone was detected a few times. The V gene is TRBV29-1, the J gene TRBJ2-7, with 8 bases matching TRBD1. The CDR3 loop spans 14 amino acids. The germline CDR1 and CDR2 sequences are SQVTM and ANQGSEA. J was trimmed by 4 bases and V by 4 bases; bases with no gene match: 9. This CDR3 reads CSVGELGQGYEQYF. The CDR3 coding sequence is TGCAGCGTTGGAGAGTTAGGACAGGGTTACGAGCAGTACTTC.

This clone has just a few counts. V and J are TRBV7-2 and TRBJ1-2; D not resolved. Germline CDR1 SGHTA, CDR2 FQGNSA. This CDR3 comprises 14 residues. V lost 8 bases and J lost 3, with 16 bases in between. The CDR3 DNA sequence: TGTGCCAGCTTGAGCAGACTATCGGACTATGGCTACACCTTC. Its translation is CASLSRLSDYGYTF.

This clone has just a few counts. The chain has TRBV9 and TRBJ2-5, with 7 nucleotides matching TRBD1. Trimming at V came to 2 bases and at J to 4 bases, leaving 5 bases not matched to a gene. CDR3 length: 14 residues. The germline CDR1 and CDR2 sequences are SGDLS and YYNGEE. This CDR3 reads CASSVTGTGETQYF. The CDR3 DNA sequence: TGTGCCAGCAGCGTGACAGGGACGGGAGAGACCCAGTACTTC.

This chain joins TRBV7-8 and TRBJ2-1; 7 positions agree with TRBD1. In germline, CDR1 is SGHVS, CDR2 FQNEAQ. The V and J ends lost 5 bases and 9 bases, in that order; junction bases with no gene match: 13. The CDR3 covers 15 residues. The CDR3 sequence: CASSHDRVVVGEQFF. DNA for the CDR3: TGTGCCAGCAGCCACGACAGGGTTGTAGTGGGTGAGCAGTTCTTC.

This chain joins TRBV4-1 and TRBJ2-3, with D unclear. CDR1 MGHRA and CDR2 YSYEKL come from the germline V gene. Trimming removed 6 bases at V and 2 bases at J, with 12 bases between. The CDR3 extends over 14 amino acids. CDR3: CASRQRGYTDTQYF. The CDR3 nucleotides are TGCGCCAGCAGACAAAGAGGATACACAGATACGCAGTATTTT.

A few counts support this clone. The rearrangement joins TRBV6-5 to TRBJ2-6; D is possibly TRBD1 (5 bases). Germline V lookup: CDR1 MNHEY, CDR2 SVGAGI. V dropped 4 bases and J dropped 0 bases, with 10 bases sitting between them. The CDR3 totals 16 residues. This chain's CDR3 is CASSWGPNSGANVLTF. CDR3 nucleotide sequence: TGTGCCAGCAGTTGGGGCCCAAACTCTGGGGCCAACGTCCTGACTTTC.

V and J are TRBV12-5 and TRBJ1-2; weak D call: TRBD1 (6 bases). The V gene's germline CDR1 is LGHNT and CDR2 FRNRAP. The V and J ends lost 1 base and 6 bases respectively, with 21 bases between them. This CDR3 contains 17 residues. In DNA, the CDR3 is TGTGCTAGTGGTTTGGCACAAGTTCAAGGGGGTCCTCATGGCTACACCTTC. Protein sequence: CASGLAQVQGGPHGYTF. Based on the CDR3 plus reference TRBV12-5 and TRBJ1-2, the full variable domain is DARVTQTPRHKVTEMGQEVTMRCQPILGHNTVFWYRQTMMQGLELLAYFRNRAPLDDSGMPKDRFSAEMPDATLATLKIQPSEPRDSAVYFCASGLAQVQGGPHGYTFGSGTRLTVV.

This clone showed up just a few times. V usage is TRBV7-6 and J usage is TRBJ2-2, with 8 bases matching TRBD1. Germline V gene sequence: CDR1 SGHVS, CDR2 FNYEAQ. Trimming cost V 6 bases and J 5 bases; bases outside gene matches: 2. This CDR3 comprises 13 residues. For the CDR3, the DNA is TGTGCCAGCAGACGACAGGGGACCGGGGAGCTGTTTTTT. This gives the protein CASRRQGTGELFF. Supplemented by reference TRBV7-6 and TRBJ2-2, the full variable domain reads GAGVSQSPRYKVTKRGQDVALRCDPISGHVSLYWYRQALGQGPEFLTYFNYEAQQDKSGLPNDRFSAERPEGSISTLTIQRTEQRDSAMYRCASRRQGTGELFFGEGSRLTVL.

The chain links TRBV6-6 to TRBJ2-1; no reliable D call. Per the germline V gene, CDR1 is MNHNY and CDR2 is SVGAGI (reference sequence). V lost 6 bases and J lost 9, with 18 bases in between. The CDR3 has 14 residues. In nucleotides, the CDR3 is TGTGCCAGCAGCTCCCCAACAGAATCCGGTGAGCAGTTCTTC. This gives the protein CASSSPTESGEQFF.

In its sample, this clone was seen a few times. This chain links TRBV2 with TRBJ2-1; 8 nucleotides align to TRBD1. In germline, CDR1 is SNHLY, CDR2 FYNNEI. CDR3 length equals 15 residues. Trimming removed 4 bases from V and 10 bases from J; junction bases left unmatched: 12. The CDR3 DNA reads as TGTGCCAGCAGTGGGGACAGGTTTGGGGTCAGCGAGCAGTTCTTC. Protein product: CASSGDRFGVSEQFF.

This clone was recorded a few times. The rearrangement joins TRBV29-1 to TRBJ2-7; D may be TRBD2 (6 bases). Trimming pared 6 bases from V and 2 bases from J, leaving 14 bases between. Germline V CDR1 and CDR2: SQVTM, ANQGSEA. The CDR3 has 13 residues. For the CDR3, the DNA is TGCAGCGTCGTGCCGGGCGGGACCTACGAGCAGTACTTC. Its translation: CSVVPGGTYEQYF.

V gene TRBV25-1 combines with J gene TRBJ2-1; 7 nucleotides match TRBD2. The V segment lost 2 bases and the J segment 0 bases; nucleotides outside the gene matches: 4. This CDR3 has 16 amino acids. Germline CDR1 MGHDK, CDR2 SYGVNS. The CDR3 coding sequence is TGTGCCAGCAGTGAACGCGGGAGCCTCTCCTACAATGAGCAGTTCTTC. Protein: CASSERGSLSYNEQFF.

The gene calls are TRBV7-3 and TRBJ2-3; TRBD2 is a possible D gene (6 bases). V was trimmed by 5 bases and J by 2 bases, leaving 14 bases between them. Germline V gene lookup returns CDR1 SGHTA and CDR2 FQGTGA. This CDR3 has 15 residues. The CDR3 nucleotides read TGTGCCAGCAGCGCCTCAGGACTACTCACAGATACGCAGTATTTT. Translating gives CASSASGLLTDTQYF.

This chain uses TRBV4-2 with TRBJ2-1; tentatively, D is TRBD1 (5 bases). The length of the CDR3 is 15 residues. The V gene's germline CDR1 is LGHNA and CDR2 YNFKEQ. Trimming removed 5 bases from V and 7 bases from J, with 18 bases in between. The CDR3 loop is CASSLGQGPQNEQFF. Here the CDR3 DNA reads TGTGCCAGCAGCTTGGGGCAGGGCCCCCAAAATGAGCAGTTCTTC.

V is TRBV9 and J is TRBJ2-5; 9 bases fit TRBD1. The CDR3 loop spans 15 amino acids. Trimming at V came to 0 bases and at J to 4 bases, leaving 4 bases not matched to a gene. Per germline, CDR1 SGDLS and CDR2 YYNGEE. The CDR3 spells CASSVEQGASETQYF. CDR3 DNA sequence: TGTGCCAGCAGCGTAGAACAGGGGGCATCAGAGACCCAGTACTTC.

This clone was counted only a few times. The gene calls are TRBV7-2 and TRBJ2-1, with 8 bases matching TRBD1. Germline loops: CDR1 SGHTA, CDR2 FQGNSA. The V segment lost 4 bases and the J segment 8 bases; nucleotides outside the gene matches: 4. This CDR3 is built from 13 residues. CDR3 loop: CASSSDRGDEQFF. The CDR3 DNA reads as TGTGCCAGCAGCTCCGACAGGGGCGATGAGCAGTTCTTC.

This clone was detected a few times. The genes are TRBV28 and TRBJ2-6, with D unresolved. Germline CDR1 reads MDHEN; CDR2 reads SYDVKM. V was clipped by 5 bases and J by 1 base, with 12 bases between them. The length of the CDR3 is 16 residues. Here the CDR3 reads CASSPYLGSGANVLTF. The CDR3 coding sequence is TGTGCCAGCAGTCCATACCTAGGTTCTGGGGCCAACGTCCTGACTTTC.

This clone came up a few times. The chain recombines TRBV28 with TRBJ2-2; 10 nucleotides line up with TRBD1. Losses at the gene ends were 5 bases for V and 3 bases for J; bases not matched to a gene: 6. This CDR3 spans 16 amino acids. Germline CDR1 and CDR2: MDHEN and SYDVKM. The CDR3 DNA reads TGTGCCAGCAGTCTATTAGGGACAGGGGACACCGGGGAGCTGTTTTTT. It codes for CASSLLGTGDTGELFF. Filled out from reference TRBV28 and TRBJ2-2, the complete variable domain reads DVKVTQSSRYLVKRTGEKVFLECVQDMDHENMFWYRQDPGLGLRLIYFSYDVKMKEKGDIPEGYSVSREKKERFSLILESASTNQTSMYLCASSLLGTGDTGELFFGEGSRLTVL.

V gene TRBV7-2 combines with J gene TRBJ1-2, with D possibly matching TRBD1 (5 bases). Looked up from germline, CDR1 is SGHTA and CDR2 is FQGNSA. Trimming stripped 1 base from V and 3 bases from J, with 9 bases between. This CDR3 is built from 14 residues. CDR3 coding DNA: TGTGCCAGCAGCTTAGGGGGCTCTGACTATGGCTACACCTTC. Translation gives CASSLGGSDYGYTF.

This chain uses TRBV6-5 with TRBJ1-1; tentatively, D is TRBD1 (5 bases). Trimming pared 2 bases from V and 7 bases from J, leaving 8 bases between. This CDR3 region has 12 residues. Germline CDR1 and CDR2: MNHEY and SVGAGI. The DNA of the CDR3 is TGTGCCAGCAGTTACGACAGAAATGAAGCTTTCTTT. It yields the protein CASSYDRNEAFF.

The chain employs TRBV7-9 and TRBJ1-2; TRBD1 is a possible D gene (6 bases). With 4 bases removed from V and 6 bases from J, the gap between germline ends came to 15 bases. The CDR3 is 14 amino acids. The germline V gene encodes CDR1 SEHNR and CDR2 FQNEAQ (reference sequence). The CDR3 is CASSWADRTHGYTF. CDR3 DNA sequence: TGTGCCAGCAGCTGGGCCGACAGGACCCATGGCTACACCTTC.

This clone has only a few counts. This chain joins TRBV2 and TRBJ2-7; no reliable D call. V dropped 8 bases and J dropped 0 bases, with 8 bases sitting between them. Looked up from germline, CDR1 is SNHLY and CDR2 is FYNNEI. The CDR3 contains 12 residues. As DNA, the CDR3 is TGTGCCAGCTCACAGAGCTCCTACGAGCAGTACTTC. Translation: CASSQSSYEQYF.

The CDR3 here is CASSSTAGGGDTQYF. The DNA for the CDR3 is TGTGCCAGCAGCTCGACAGCGGGAGGGGGAGATACGCAGTATTTT. The rearrangement uses TRBV7-2 and TRBJ2-3, with TRBD2 matching over 10 bases. V lost 4 bases, J lost 5 bases, and 6 bases stayed unmatched. The CDR3 totals 15 residues. Germline loops: CDR1 SGHTA, CDR2 FQGNSA.

V is TRBV5-1 and J is TRBJ2-5; D may be TRBD1 (6 bases). Trimming took 0 bases from V and 5 from J, leaving 11 bases between them. This CDR3 comprises 14 residues. Per germline, CDR1 SGHRS and CDR2 YFSETQ. The CDR3 loop is CASSLDPGVETQYF. CDR3 sequence (DNA): TGCGCCAGCAGCTTGGACCCAGGGGTGGAGACCCAGTACTTC.

The table lists this clone with a few counts. J is TRBJ2-2 and V is TRBV9; D call uncertain. Germline V gene data show CDR1 as SGDLS and CDR2 as YYNGEE. The V end was cut by 3 bases, the J end by 4 bases, with 10 bases between. This CDR3 comprises 14 residues. CDR3 amino acids: CASSAGRSTGELFF. CDR3 DNA sequence: TGTGCCAGCAGCGCCGGTCGGAGCACCGGGGAGCTGTTTTTT.

Written as DNA, the CDR3 is TGCGCCAGCAGCTTGGGGGCGGACATGGCCGGGGAGCTGTTTTTT. It codes for CASSLGADMAGELFF. The chain joins TRBV5-1 to TRBJ2-2; the D gene is possibly TRBD1 (5 bases). Looked up from germline, CDR1 is SGHRS and CDR2 is YFSETQ. There are 15 residues in the CDR3. Trimming shortened V by 0 bases and J by 6 bases, and 12 bases separated the two germline ends.

The chain joins TRBV29-1 to TRBJ1-5, with TRBD1 matching 9 bases. Germline assignment: CDR1 SQVTM and CDR2 ANQGSEA. J lost 4 bases, V lost 7 bases, and 8 bases had no gene match. This CDR3 comprises 14 residues. The CDR3 loop is CSARTGTGNQPQHF. The CDR3 DNA sequence: TGCAGCGCCCGAACCGGGACAGGGAATCAGCCCCAGCATTTT.